What follows are 2 T cell receptor beta chains derived from one specimen sequenced in a study of T-cell reconstitution after alpha-beta-depleted transplantation in children. Unique molecular identifiers were used to barcode this TCRbeta library. TCRdb reanalysed the PCR reads using MiXCR and keeps one entry per CDR3 protein. The table includes some 520,000 distinct CDR3 sequences, about 33% detected once. Specimen: PBMCs from the stem cell graft donor, collected from the stem cell graft. All receptors derive from a human donor who donated a stem cell graft to a child with aplastic anemia.

At least ten counts were recorded for this clonotype. The chain uses TRBV11-2 and TRBJ2-7; 10 nucleotides match TRBD1. This CDR3 comprises 14 residues. After removal of 4 bases from V and 6 bases from J, the junction contained 6 bases not matched to a gene. Germline V lookup: CDR1 SGHAT, CDR2 FQNNGV. CDR3 DNA sequence: TGTGCCAGCAGCTACGAAGGGACAGGGGCCGAGCAGTACGTC. This translates into CASSYEGTGAEQYV.

This clonotype was detected a few times. The chain couples TRBV4-2 to TRBJ1-2; tentatively, D is TRBD1 (5 bases). The CDR3 loop spans 15 amino acids. Trimming shortened V by 4 bases and J by 3 bases, and 15 bases separated the two germline ends. Looked up from germline, CDR1 is LGHNA and CDR2 is YNFKEQ. Written as DNA, the CDR3 is TGTGCCAGCAGCCGGCTGGGGGGGTACGACTATGGCTACACCTTC. It yields the protein CASSRLGGYDYGYTF.